This entry lists 9 T cell receptor beta chains sequenced from one sample in a study of shared clonotypes between healthy human individuals. Here immunoSEQ multiplex PCR was the method, and the copy in TCRdb shows in-frame clones only, minus some. The repertoire includes about 480,000 clones, more than 65% of them detected once, and 13% sits in the top ten. The specimen sequenced was PBMCs. The origin of the receptors is a woman aged 40 to 50 in good health. Some clones in this sample may be carry-over from other donors' samples.

CDR3 nucleotides: TGCGCCAGCAGCCAAGAGAGTGGGCAGGGAGTTTCACCCCTCCACTTT. Protein product: CASSQESGQGVSPLHF. The chain carries TRBV4-3 and TRBJ1-6; perhaps TRBD1 as D (5 bases). CDR1 and CDR2 from the germline V gene are LGHNA and YSLEER. This CDR3 comprises 16 residues. Trimming shortened V by 0 bases and J by 9 bases, and 15 bases separated the two germline ends.

The chain recombines TRBV30 with TRBJ1-2, with no clear D. Germline V gene lookup returns CDR1 GTSNPN and CDR2 SVGIG (reference sequence). The ends were cut back, 3 bases at V and 0 bases at J, with 5 bases in the middle. CDR3 size: 12 residues. The CDR3 loop reads CAWRGTNYGYTF. The CDR3, as DNA: TGTGCCTGGAGGGGAACTAACTATGGCTACACCTTC. Filled out from reference TRBV30 and TRBJ1-2, the complete variable domain reads SQTIHQWPATLVQPVGSPLSLECTVEGTSNPNLYWYRQAAGRGLQLLFYSVGIGQISSEVPQNLSASRPQDRQFILSSKKLLLSDSGFYLCAWRGTNYGYTFGSGTRLTVV.

The rearrangement joins TRBV28 to TRBJ2-1; TRBD2 aligns across 8 bases. The CDR3 consists of 13 residues. The J segment lost 4 bases and the V segment lost 6 bases, leaving 2 bases of the junction unmatched. CDR1 MDHEN and CDR2 SYDVKM come from the germline V gene. CDR3 sequence reads: CASRASGYNEQFF. In DNA, the CDR3 is TGTGCCAGCAGAGCTAGCGGGTACAATGAGCAGTTCTTC.

The CDR3 spells CASTQGGSDSYNEQFF. CDR3 DNA: TGTGCCAGCACCCAGGGGGGGTCGGACTCCTACAATGAGCAGTTCTTC. The gene calls are TRBV28 and TRBJ2-1; D possibly matches TRBD1 or TRBD2 (7 bases each). This CDR3 has 16 amino acids. The V gene's germline CDR1 is MDHEN and CDR2 SYDVKM. The V end was cut by 7 bases, the J end by 0 bases, with 16 bases between.

This rearrangement joins TRBV7-3 to TRBJ2-7; TRBD2 is a possible D gene (5 bases). The CDR3 is 14 residues long. Deletions cut 2 bases from V and 12 bases from J, with 20 bases between. Germline loops: CDR1 SGHTA, CDR2 FQGTGA. This CDR3 is CASSLVGVVQEGYF. In DNA, the CDR3 is TGTGCCAGCAGCTTAGTGGGAGTGGTTCAAGAGGGGTACTTC.

This clone was observed a few times. This chain uses TRBV28 with TRBJ2-2; no definite D call. This CDR3 is built from 12 residues. V gave up 5 bases and J gave up 13 bases, with 14 bases separating them. Germline CDR1 and CDR2: MDHEN and SYDVKM. The CDR3 region is CASSPPSTALFF. The CDR3, as DNA: TGTGCCAGCAGTCCCCCCTCCACGGCGCTGTTTTTT.

The V gene is TRBV28, the J gene TRBJ1-4; 9 bases fit TRBD1. This CDR3 has 14 amino acids. Germline loops: CDR1 MDHEN, CDR2 SYDVKM. The ends lost 6 bases at V and 7 bases at J; junction bases unmatched: 6. For the CDR3, the DNA is TGTGCCAGCAGACCGACAGGGGGAGTTGAAAAACTGTTTTTT. Residues: CASRPTGGVEKLFF.

The chain carries TRBV28 and TRBJ2-7; a weak D match, TRBD2 (6 bases). Germline CDR1 and CDR2: MDHEN and SYDVKM. The CDR3 is made up of 15 amino acids. Trimming removed 4 bases from V and 1 base from J, with 14 bases in between. The CDR3: CASSSSGALSYEQYF. The CDR3 DNA reads as TGTGCCAGCAGTTCCTCGGGAGCCCTATCCTACGAGCAGTACTTC.

The chain carries TRBV18 and TRBJ1-1, with TRBD1 matching over 9 bases. The CDR3 spans 14 residues. Germline V gene lookup returns CDR1 KGHSH and CDR2 LQKENI. V lost 2 bases, J lost 5 bases, and 3 bases stayed unmatched. Written as DNA, the CDR3 is TGTGCCAGCTCACCATGGACAGGGGAGACTGAAGCTTTCTTT. It codes for CASSPWTGETEAFF.